Listed here are 21 T cell receptor beta chains from one sample, sequenced in a study of cytomegalovirus exposure and HLA in healthy donors (dated by TCRdb to 2016 to 2017). Receptor amplification or capture employed the immunoSEQ multiplex PCR assay. A mixture of 60 forward primers for TCR Vbeta segments and 13 reverse primers for TCR Jbeta segments was used in the multiplex PCR. The source is immuneACCESS, and TCRdb retained only in-frame sequences with V and J called. Part of the clones is not carried over; for the studies checked, unresolved V genes explain less than half of this, and the remainder is unexplained. A total of more than 85,000 clones appear in this sample, approximately 72% of them only once. Around 9.1% of the sample is in the top ten clones. Material: PBMCs. These receptors originate from a man aged 25 to 40 in good health and CMV-seropositive.

The CDR3 region is CASSLAQLAGGQETQYF. CDR3 in DNA: TGTGCCAGCAGCTTAGCGCAACTAGCGGGGGGACAAGAGACCCAGTACTTC. The genes are TRBV7-9 and TRBJ2-5; TRBD2 matches 12 bases. CDR1 and CDR2 (germline): SEHNR, FQNEAQ (reference sequence). CDR3 length: 17 residues. The V and J ends lost 0 bases and 2 bases, in that order; junction bases with no gene match: 4.

The chain links TRBV5-4 to TRBJ2-5; 9 bases agree with TRBD1. The DNA end favors TRBJ2-7, so the J call may be wrong. CDR1 is SGHNT and CDR2 is YYREEE in the germline V gene (reference sequence). This CDR3 region has 14 residues. Here the CDR3 reads CASSWGTGLNEQYF. CDR3 DNA sequence: TGTGCCAGCAGCTGGGGGACAGGGTTGAACGAGCAGTACTTC.

About this clone itself: One end of the junction is discordant with germline, which a read error may explain. The rearrangement links TRBV7-9 to TRBJ1-1; TRBD1 matches 7 bases. CDR1 and CDR2 (germline): SEHNR, FQNEAQ (reference sequence). This CDR3 has 12 residues. CDR3: CSSSTGVTEAFF. The CDR3 coding sequence is TGTTCCAGCAGCACAGGGGTCACTGAAGCTTTCTTT.

The rearrangement links TRBV2 to TRBJ2-1; D gene uncertain. Trimming removed 2 bases at V and 9 bases at J, with 11 bases between. The CDR3 runs 13 residues. Germline assignment: CDR1 SNHLY and CDR2 FYNNEI. CDR3 in DNA: TGTGCCAGCAGTGAATTGAGGAGTGCTGAGCAGTTCTTC. As protein: CASSELRSAEQFF.

This clone was counted only a few times. This chain connects TRBV5-4 to TRBJ2-1, with 7 bases matching TRBD2. The CDR3 runs 14 residues. The V segment lost 1 base and the J segment 4 bases; nucleotides outside the gene matches: 2. Germline CDR1 reads SGHNT; CDR2 reads YYREEE (reference sequence). CDR3: CASSLPGGYNEQFF. CDR3 DNA: TGTGCCAGCAGCTTGCCCGGGGGGTACAATGAGCAGTTCTTC.

Only a few counts were recorded for this clone. The CDR3 loop reads CASCCDRGMNTEAFF. In DNA form, the CDR3 reads TGTGCCAGCTGCTGCGACAGGGGAATGAACACTGAAGCTTTCTTT. The V gene is TRBV7-9, the J gene TRBJ1-1; 8 bases align to TRBD1. V lost 8 bases, J lost 0 bases, and 8 bases stayed unmatched. CDR1 and CDR2 from the germline V gene are SEHNR and FQNEAQ (reference sequence). The CDR3 has 15 amino acids. The full variable domain, with the rest looked up from reference TRBV7-9 and TRBJ1-1, is DTGVSQNPRHKITKRGQNVTFRCDPISEHNRLYWYRQTLGQGPEFLTYFQNEAQLEKSRLLSDRFSAERPKGSFSTLEIQRTEQGDSAMYLCASCCDRGMNTEAFFGQGTRLTVV.

This sequence joins TRBV28 and TRBJ2-7, with TRBD2 as a possible D gene (5 bases). Germline V gene data show CDR1 as MDHEN and CDR2 as SYDVKM. V was cut by 5 bases and J by 5 bases, with 10 bases left in between. CDR3 length: 12 residues. The CDR3 sequence: CASSAGLHEQYF. CDR3 coding DNA: TGTGCCAGCAGTGCCGGACTCCACGAGCAGTACTTC.

The chain joins TRBV5-1 to TRBJ1-6, with D hard to call. Germline V gene data show CDR1 as SGHRS and CDR2 as YFSETQ. V dropped 0 bases and J dropped 6 bases, with 13 bases sitting between them. The CDR3 runs 16 residues. The CDR3 region is CASSLDPFLGNSPLHF. As DNA, the CDR3 is TGCGCCAGCAGCTTGGATCCGTTCCTCGGTAATTCACCCCTCCACTTT.

With respect to this clone: Germline is not matched at one junction end, which may reflect a read error. The chain employs TRBV7-9 and TRBJ1-1; a weak D match, TRBD1 (5 bases). The germline gives CDR1 SEHNR, CDR2 FQNEAQ (reference sequence). This CDR3 is built from 12 residues. CDR3 protein: CSSSLGDSEAFF. The DNA for the CDR3 is TGTTCCAGCAGCCTGGGCGACAGTGAAGCTTTCTTT.

This chain links TRBV19 with TRBJ1-6; tentative D call: TRBD1 (5 bases). The CDR3 extends over 16 amino acids. Germline V CDR1 and CDR2: LNHDA, SQIVND (reference sequence). The germline V and J ends were trimmed by 3 bases and 9 bases, with 18 bases remaining between them. The CDR3 here is CASSMGLLNGRSPLHF. The CDR3 DNA follows: TGTGCCAGTAGTATGGGACTCCTGAACGGGCGTTCACCCCTCCACTTT.

V gene TRBV30 combines with J gene TRBJ1-2; TRBD1 agrees at 12 bases. Germline-derived CDR1 and CDR2 are GTSNPN and SVGIG (reference sequence). The CDR3 has 15 amino acids. V lost 1 base and J lost 7; bases outside the gene matches: 7. CDR3 amino acids: CAWSAWGQGARGYTF. The CDR3 DNA reads as TGTGCCTGGAGTGCCTGGGGACAGGGGGCTCGTGGCTACACCTTC.

The rearrangement links TRBV4-3 to TRBJ2-7; D is uncertain. Trimming took off 0 bases at V and 0 bases at J, with 9 bases between the two ends. CDR3 length equals 15 residues. CDR1 and CDR2 from the germline V gene are LGHNA and YSLEER. The CDR3 region has the DNA TGCGCCAGCAGCCAAGAAACCGACAACTCCTACGAGCAGTACTTC. This gives the protein CASSQETDNSYEQYF.

V and J are TRBV30 and TRBJ1-1; TRBD1 might be the D (5 bases). Trimming shortened V by 4 bases and J by 5 bases, and 11 bases separated the two germline ends. The CDR3 has 12 residues. Germline CDR1 and CDR2: GTSNPN and SVGIG (reference sequence). CDR3 region: CAWTPQGTEAFF. CDR3 bases: TGTGCCTGGACCCCTCAGGGTACTGAAGCTTTCTTT. The complete variable domain, with remaining parts taken from reference TRBV30 and TRBJ1-1, reads SQTIHQWPATLVQPVGSPLSLECTVEGTSNPNLYWYRQAAGRGLQLLFYSVGIGQISSEVPQNLSASRPQDRQFILSSKKLLLSDSGFYLCAWTPQGTEAFFGQGTRLTVV.

The chain links TRBV15 to TRBJ2-5, with D perhaps matching TRBD1 (5 bases). V was pared by 6 bases and J by 2 bases, with 7 bases between. The CDR3 length is 12 residues. The germline V gene encodes CDR1 LNHNV and CDR2 YYDKDF (reference sequence). The CDR3 loop is CATRTAQETQYF. The CDR3 DNA follows: TGTGCCACCAGGACAGCACAAGAGACCCAGTACTTC.

Points on this clone: At one end, the junction sequence differs from germline, possibly due to a read error. The V gene is TRBV7-9, the J gene TRBJ2-1, with D possibly being TRBD1 (6 bases). In germline, CDR1 is SEHNR, CDR2 FQNEAQ (reference sequence). The CDR3 has 18 residues. In DNA, the CDR3 is TGTTCCAGCAGCGACCCCTACCCACAGGGACCCGTGCAAGATGAGCAGTTCTTC. It translates to CSSSDPYPQGPVQDEQFF.

The CDR3: CASGTGYNEQFF. In DNA form, the CDR3 reads TGTGCCAGCGGGACAGGTTACAATGAGCAGTTCTTC. This chain links TRBV2 with TRBJ2-1, with 8 nucleotides matching TRBD1. V shed 8 bases, J shed 4 bases, and the junction held 1 base outside the gene matches. This CDR3 spans 12 amino acids. The germline gives CDR1 SNHLY, CDR2 FYNNEI.

The V and J genes are TRBV2 and TRBJ1-5; no definite D call. Between the trimmed V and J ends, which lost 0 bases and 7 bases, there was a span of 13 bases. CDR3 length: 15 residues. Germline loops: CDR1 SNHLY, CDR2 FYNNEI. The DNA for the CDR3 is TGTGCCAGCAGTGAAGCGGTTGCTGGAGAACAGCCCCAGCATTTT. Protein: CASSEAVAGEQPQHF.

This chain uses TRBV18 with TRBJ1-4, with TRBD1 identical over 9 bases. The J segment lost 5 bases and the V segment lost 2 bases, leaving 3 bases of the junction unmatched. This CDR3 comprises 15 residues. Germline V gene data show CDR1 as KGHSH and CDR2 as LQKENI. The CDR3 protein is CASSPGTGWNEKLFF. For the CDR3, the DNA is TGTGCCAGCTCACCAGGGACAGGGTGGAATGAAAAACTGTTTTTT.

The chain joins TRBV27 to TRBJ2-5, with TRBD2 as a possible D gene (5 bases). The V and J ends lost 8 bases and 2 bases respectively, with 15 bases between them. Looked up from germline, CDR1 is MNHEY and CDR2 is SMNVEV (reference sequence). This CDR3 contains 14 residues. The CDR3 nucleotides are TGTGCCAGCCGATTCGGGGTGGGGCAAGAGACCCAGTACTTC. The encoded protein is CASRFGVGQETQYF.

V usage is TRBV27 and J usage is TRBJ2-7; TRBD1 agrees at 10 bases. The CDR3 extends over 17 amino acids. Germline lookup yields CDR1 MNHEY and CDR2 SMNVEV (reference sequence). V lost 2 bases and J lost 4; bases outside the gene matches: 11. The DNA for the CDR3 is TGTGCCAGCAGTTTAATGGGGCCGGGACAGGGGTTGTACGAGCAGTACTTC. This sequence encodes CASSLMGPGQGLYEQYF.

The V call is TRBV4-3, the J call TRBJ2-1; D might be TRBD1 (6 bases). This CDR3 region has 16 residues. Between the trimmed V and J ends, which lost 0 bases and 3 bases, there was a span of 12 bases. The germline CDR1 and CDR2 sequences are LGHNA and YSLEER. The CDR3 region has the DNA TGCGCCAGCAGCCAAGAACCAGGGGACCTCTACAATGAGCAGTTCTTC. Translated, it gives CASSQEPGDLYNEQFF.